A single sample gave rise to the 7 T cell receptor beta chains below, sequenced in a study of blood T cell repertoires in COVID-19. Produced via immunoSEQ multiplex PCR; TCRdb's table is partial and in-frame only. The sample includes about 170,000 clones, 82% seen only once; the top ten take around 7%. The material sequenced was peripheral blood. Receptors were obtained from a woman in her thirties or forties with COVID-19, enrolled during active disease.

V usage is TRBV7-9 and J usage is TRBJ1-1, with D perhaps TRBD1 (5 bases). The germline gives CDR1 SEHNR, CDR2 FQNEAQ (reference sequence). The CDR3 consists of 12 residues. The V gene lost 3 bases and the J gene lost 6 bases, with 8 bases spanning the gap. The CDR3 DNA follows: TGTGCCAGCAGCTTCGCGGGACCTGAAGCTTTCTTT. This gives the protein CASSFAGPEAFF.

This chain joins TRBV7-2 and TRBJ1-6; 7 nucleotides line up with TRBD1. The germline CDR1 and CDR2 sequences are SGHTA and FQGNSA. The CDR3 contains 14 residues. J was trimmed by 9 bases and V by 3 bases; bases with no gene match: 5. The chain's CDR3 is CASSLRDRLSPLHF. CDR3 bases: TGTGCCAGCAGCTTGAGGGACAGACTTTCACCCCTCCACTTT.

This clone was seen only a few times. The chain links TRBV3-1 (or the pseudogene TRBV3-2) to TRBJ1-3; TRBD1 agrees at 9 bases. CDR1 and CDR2 (germline): LGHDT, YNNKEL (reference sequence). This CDR3 contains 15 residues. The V and J ends lost 2 bases and 3 bases, in that order; junction bases with no gene match: 2. The CDR3 region is CASSQTGGGGNTIYF. CDR3 sequence (DNA): TGTGCCAGCAGCCAAACAGGGGGCGGTGGAAACACCATATATTTT.

This rearrangement joins TRBV30 to TRBJ2-3; a possible D gene is TRBD2 (6 bases). The CDR3 totals 14 residues. V was clipped by 2 bases and J by 0 bases, with 9 bases between them. Germline V gene data show CDR1 as GTSNPN and CDR2 as SVGIG (reference sequence). The CDR3 bases are TGTGCCTGGAGTTTGGGGGGTAGCACAGATACGCAGTATTTT. Protein product: CAWSLGGSTDTQYF.

The rearrangement links TRBV20-1 to TRBJ2-1; 9 nucleotides line up with TRBD2. Losses at the gene ends were 3 bases for V and 3 bases for J; bases not matched to a gene: 6. This CDR3 comprises 15 residues. Germline V gene data show CDR1 as DFQATT and CDR2 as SNEGSKA (reference sequence). This CDR3 is CSASSPSGIYNEQFF. The CDR3 DNA reads as TGCAGTGCTAGTTCGCCTAGCGGGATCTACAATGAGCAGTTCTTC.

V and J are TRBV11-3 and TRBJ2-1; 7 nucleotides align to TRBD2. There are 14 residues in the CDR3. V was clipped by 5 bases and J by 2 bases; unmatched bases: 3. Germline assignment: CDR1 SGHNT and CDR2 YENEEA. In DNA form, the CDR3 reads TGTGCCAGCAGCCCGGGAGGAACCTACAATGAGCAGTTCTTC. Translation gives CASSPGGTYNEQFF. Full variable domain (missing parts from reference TRBV11-3 and TRBJ2-1): EAGVVQSPRYKIIEKKQPVAFWCNPISGHNTLYWYLQNLGQGPELLIRYENEEAVDDSQLPKDRFSAERLKGVDSTLKIQPAELGDSAVYLCASSPGGTYNEQFFGPGTRLTVL.

This sequence joins TRBV30 and TRBJ2-2, with 7 bases matching TRBD2. The junction had 13 bases not matched to a gene; V was cut back by 6 bases and J by 0 bases. Germline CDR1 reads GTSNPN; CDR2 reads SVGIG (reference sequence). The CDR3 is 17 residues long. This CDR3 reads CACKLWVAGANTGELFF. In DNA, the CDR3 is TGTGCCTGTAAATTATGGGTAGCGGGCGCGAACACCGGGGAGCTGTTTTTT. The whole variable domain, filled in from reference TRBV30 and TRBJ2-2, reads SQTIHQWPATLVQPVGSPLSLECTVEGTSNPNLYWYRQAAGRGLQLLFYSVGIGQISSEVPQNLSASRPQDRQFILSSKKLLLSDSGFYLCACKLWVAGANTGELFFGEGSRLTVL.